This TCR beta chain came from a study of T cell responses to AZD1222 COVID-19 vaccine. Study-wide points: Receipt of two AZD1222 doses was followed by a rise in Spike-specific TCR breadth and depth. There were repertoire samples only from the period after the peak T cell response. Nearly half of spike-specific TCRs reportedly target unmutated variant regions.

Regarding this clone: Its antigen is undetermined.

Trimming removed 1 base at V and 9 bases at J, with 10 bases between. CDR3 length: 13 amino acids. Germline CDR1 and CDR2: LGHNA and YSLEER. Sequenced by immunoSEQ multiplex PCR; TCRdb stores in-frame clones only, minus some. The sample has about 130,000 clones; 85% to 90% are singletons. This sequence originates from an adult in good health. Sequencing was performed on peripheral blood, taken on day 0 of AZD1222 vaccination. The V and J genes are TRBV4-3 and TRBJ2-1; TRBD2 might be the D (5 bases). The CDR3 bases are TGCGCCAGCAGCCAAGGAGGGCGGATTGAGCAGTTCTTC. This translates into CASSQGGRIEQFF.